A few counts support the clone carrying this T cell receptor (beta chain). Its target is not known. These data are taken from a study of blood T cells in healthy people across ages. Then a second PCR, running about 7 to 11 cycles, was carried out with a sample-barcoded 5' primer and a J-beta primer mix. MiXCR was run by TCRdb on the 5' RACE reads, yielding one entry per CDR3 protein. The data contain about 560,000 distinct CDR3 sequences, about 27% of them seen just once; the ten biggest clones take up under 4.5%. With 5 bases removed from V and 3 bases from J, the gap between germline ends came to 14 bases. Germline loops: CDR1 MNHEY, CDR2 SMNVEV (reference sequence). CDR3 length: 14 amino acids. Isolation per sample recovered at least 7 million PBMCs. Study-wide results and limits: With unsorted PBMCs, a conclusive comparison of naive versus antigen-experienced cells was not possible.

This same sample was also taken into another study, of T cells of mothers and their children. That study reports: The donor cohort consisted of three healthy Caucasian mothers and their six children. In the second PCR, M1S primer introduced barcodes and 2-4 random bases.

Sample: blood. The chain has TRBV27 and TRBJ2-7; maybe TRBD1 (6 bases). The sequence came from a boy between 2 and 15 years old in good health. CDR3 DNA sequence: TGTGCCAGCAGTCAAACAACCAGGGGCTACGAGCAGTACTTC. As protein: CASSQTTRGYEQYF.